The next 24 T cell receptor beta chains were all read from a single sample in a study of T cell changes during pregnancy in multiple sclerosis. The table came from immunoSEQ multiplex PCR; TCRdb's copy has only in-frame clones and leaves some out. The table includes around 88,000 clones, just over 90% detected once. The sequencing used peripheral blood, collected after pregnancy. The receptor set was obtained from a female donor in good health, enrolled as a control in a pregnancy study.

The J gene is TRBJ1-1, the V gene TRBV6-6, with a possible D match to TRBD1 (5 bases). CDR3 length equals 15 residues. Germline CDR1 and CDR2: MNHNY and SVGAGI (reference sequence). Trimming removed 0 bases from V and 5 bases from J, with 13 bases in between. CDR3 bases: TGTGCCAGCAGTTACTCTGGGGGAGGGAATACTGAAGCTTTCTTT. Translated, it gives CASSYSGGGNTEAFF.

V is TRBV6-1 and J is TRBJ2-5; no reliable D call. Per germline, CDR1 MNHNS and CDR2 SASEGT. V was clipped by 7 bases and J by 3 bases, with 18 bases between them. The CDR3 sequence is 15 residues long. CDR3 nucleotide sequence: TGTGCCAGCACCACCCTCCCAGGAAAGGAAGAGACCCAGTACTTC. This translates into CASTTLPGKEETQYF.

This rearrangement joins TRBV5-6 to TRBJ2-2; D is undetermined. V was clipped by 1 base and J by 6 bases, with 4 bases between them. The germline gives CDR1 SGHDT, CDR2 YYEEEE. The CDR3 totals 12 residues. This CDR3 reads CASSLYPGELFF. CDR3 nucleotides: TGTGCCAGCAGCTTGTATCCCGGGGAGCTGTTTTTT.

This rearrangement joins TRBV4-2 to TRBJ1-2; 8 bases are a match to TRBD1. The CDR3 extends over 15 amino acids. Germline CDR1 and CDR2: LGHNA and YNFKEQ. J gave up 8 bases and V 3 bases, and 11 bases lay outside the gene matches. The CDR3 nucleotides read TGTGCCAGCAGCCACGATCGAGACAGGGGAGACGGCTACACCTTC. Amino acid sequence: CASSHDRDRGDGYTF.

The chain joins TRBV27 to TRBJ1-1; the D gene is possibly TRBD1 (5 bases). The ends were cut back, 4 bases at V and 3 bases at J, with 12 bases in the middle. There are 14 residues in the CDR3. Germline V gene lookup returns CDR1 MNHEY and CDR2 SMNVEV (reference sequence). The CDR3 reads CASSWRGEDTEAFF. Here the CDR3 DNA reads TGTGCCAGCAGTTGGAGGGGCGAGGACACTGAAGCTTTCTTT.

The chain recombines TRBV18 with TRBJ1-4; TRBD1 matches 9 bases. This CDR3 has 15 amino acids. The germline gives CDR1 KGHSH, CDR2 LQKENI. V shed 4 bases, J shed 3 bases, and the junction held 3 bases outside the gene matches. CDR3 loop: CASSRGQGPNEKLFF. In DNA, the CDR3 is TGTGCCAGCTCACGGGGACAGGGACCTAATGAAAAACTGTTTTTT.

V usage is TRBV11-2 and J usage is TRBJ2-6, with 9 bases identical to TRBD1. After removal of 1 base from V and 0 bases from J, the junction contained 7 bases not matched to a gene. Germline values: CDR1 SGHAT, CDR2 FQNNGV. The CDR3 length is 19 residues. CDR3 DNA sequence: TGTGCCAGCAGCTTAGGATGGGACAGGGACTTCTCTGGGGCCAACGTCCTGACTTTC. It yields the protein CASSLGWDRDFSGANVLTF.

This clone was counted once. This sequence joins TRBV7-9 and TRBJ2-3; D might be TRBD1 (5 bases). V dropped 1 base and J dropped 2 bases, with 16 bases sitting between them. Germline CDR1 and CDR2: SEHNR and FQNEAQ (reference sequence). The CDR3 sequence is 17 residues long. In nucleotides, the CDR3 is TGTGCCAGCAGCTTAGGACAGTCCGTCCCTGACACAGATACGCAGTATTTT. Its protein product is CASSLGQSVPDTDTQYF.

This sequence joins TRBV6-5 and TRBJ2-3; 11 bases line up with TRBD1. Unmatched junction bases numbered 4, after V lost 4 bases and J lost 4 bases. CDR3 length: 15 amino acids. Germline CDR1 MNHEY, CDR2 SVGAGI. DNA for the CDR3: TGTGCCAGCAGTTCCGGACAGGGGGCTGCAGATACGCAGTATTTT. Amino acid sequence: CASSSGQGAADTQYF.

The CDR3 sequence is CASSLSNTGELFF. CDR3 coding DNA: TGTGCCAGCAGCCTTTCGAACACCGGGGAGCTGTTTTTT. The rearrangement joins TRBV11-2 to TRBJ2-2; D gene unclear. Germline assignment: CDR1 SGHAT and CDR2 FQNNGV. V was shortened by 5 bases and J by 0 bases, with 4 bases between the two germline ends. CDR3 size: 13 residues.

The CDR3 sequence is CASSLTGGYTEAFF. Written as DNA, the CDR3 is TGTGCCAGCAGCTTGACAGGGGGCTACACTGAAGCTTTCTTT. The chain is built from TRBV7-9 and TRBJ1-1, with TRBD1 matching 10 bases. The J segment lost 3 bases and the V segment lost 3 bases, leaving 1 base of the junction unmatched. Germline values: CDR1 SEHNR, CDR2 FQNEAQ (reference sequence). This CDR3 has 14 residues. The complete variable domain, with remaining parts taken from reference TRBV7-9 and TRBJ1-1, reads DTGVSQNPRHKITKRGQNVTFRCDPISEHNRLYWYRQTLGQGPEFLTYFQNEAQLEKSRLLSDRFSAERPKGSFSTLEIQRTEQGDSAMYLCASSLTGGYTEAFFGQGTRLTVV.

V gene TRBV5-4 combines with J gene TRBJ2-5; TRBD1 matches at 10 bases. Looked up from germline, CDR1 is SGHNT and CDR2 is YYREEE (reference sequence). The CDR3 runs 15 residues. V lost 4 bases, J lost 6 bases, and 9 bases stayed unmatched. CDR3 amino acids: CASSLRGQGRQTQYF. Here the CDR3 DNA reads TGTGCCAGCAGCCTACGGGGACAGGGGCGGCAGACCCAGTACTTC. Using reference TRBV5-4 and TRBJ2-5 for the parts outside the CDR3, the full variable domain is ETGVTQSPTHLIKTRGQQVTLRCSSQSGHNTVSWYQQALGQGPQFIFQYYREEENGRGNFPPRFSGLQFPNYSSELNVNALELDDSALYLCASSLRGQGRQTQYFGPGTRLLVL.

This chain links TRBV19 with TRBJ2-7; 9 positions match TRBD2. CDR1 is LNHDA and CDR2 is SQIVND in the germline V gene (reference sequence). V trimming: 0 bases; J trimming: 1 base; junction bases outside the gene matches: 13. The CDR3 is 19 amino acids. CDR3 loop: CASSIDIGLAGPGSYEQYF. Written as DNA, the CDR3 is TGTGCCAGTAGTATAGATATCGGGCTAGCGGGGCCGGGATCCTACGAGCAGTACTTC.

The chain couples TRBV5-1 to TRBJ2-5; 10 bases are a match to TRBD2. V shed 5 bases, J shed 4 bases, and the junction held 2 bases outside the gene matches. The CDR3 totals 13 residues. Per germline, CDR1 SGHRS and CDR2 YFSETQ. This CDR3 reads CASRVAGGETQYF. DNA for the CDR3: TGCGCCAGCAGAGTAGCGGGAGGAGAGACCCAGTACTTC.

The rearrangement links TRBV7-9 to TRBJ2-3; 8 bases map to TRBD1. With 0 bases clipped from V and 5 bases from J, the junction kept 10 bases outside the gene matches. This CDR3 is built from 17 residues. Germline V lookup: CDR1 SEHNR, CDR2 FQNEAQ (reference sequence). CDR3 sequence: CASSLADGAGGLDTQYF. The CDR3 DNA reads TGTGCCAGCAGCTTAGCGGACGGGGCAGGGGGCTTAGATACGCAGTATTTT.

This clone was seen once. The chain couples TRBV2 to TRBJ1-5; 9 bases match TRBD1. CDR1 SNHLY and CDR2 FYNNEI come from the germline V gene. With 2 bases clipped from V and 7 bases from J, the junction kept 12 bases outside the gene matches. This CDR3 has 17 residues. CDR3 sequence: CASSERTGTGLIQPQHF. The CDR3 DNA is TGTGCCAGCAGTGAAAGAACTGGGACAGGGCTAATACAGCCCCAGCATTTT.

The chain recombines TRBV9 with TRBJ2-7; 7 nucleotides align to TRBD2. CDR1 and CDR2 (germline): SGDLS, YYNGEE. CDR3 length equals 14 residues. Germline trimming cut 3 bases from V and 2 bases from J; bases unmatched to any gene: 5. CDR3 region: CASSAGGSAYEQYF. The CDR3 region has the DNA TGTGCCAGCAGCGCGGGAGGCTCCGCCTACGAGCAGTACTTC.

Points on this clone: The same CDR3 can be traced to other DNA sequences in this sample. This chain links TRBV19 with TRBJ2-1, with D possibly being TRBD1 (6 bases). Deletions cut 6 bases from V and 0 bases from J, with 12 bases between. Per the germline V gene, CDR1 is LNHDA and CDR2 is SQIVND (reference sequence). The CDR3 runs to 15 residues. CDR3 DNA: TGTGCCAGTAGACCCGACAGGAGCTCCTACAATGAGCAGTTCTTC. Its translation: CASRPDRSSYNEQFF.

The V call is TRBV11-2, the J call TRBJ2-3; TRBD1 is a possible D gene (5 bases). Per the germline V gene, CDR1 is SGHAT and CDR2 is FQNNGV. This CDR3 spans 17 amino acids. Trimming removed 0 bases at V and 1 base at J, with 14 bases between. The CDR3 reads CASSLEVWGWGTDTQYF. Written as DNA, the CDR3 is TGTGCCAGCAGCTTAGAGGTTTGGGGCTGGGGCACAGATACGCAGTATTTT.

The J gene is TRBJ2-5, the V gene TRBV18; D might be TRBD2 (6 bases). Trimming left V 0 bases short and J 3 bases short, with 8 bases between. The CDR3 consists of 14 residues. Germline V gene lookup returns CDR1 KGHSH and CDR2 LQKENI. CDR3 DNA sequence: TGTGCCAGCTCACCACCGACGGGGGAAGAGACCCAGTACTTC. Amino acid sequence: CASSPPTGEETQYF.

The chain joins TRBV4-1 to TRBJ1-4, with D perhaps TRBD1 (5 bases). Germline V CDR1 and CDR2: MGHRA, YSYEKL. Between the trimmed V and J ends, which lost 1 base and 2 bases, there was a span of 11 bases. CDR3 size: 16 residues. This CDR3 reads CASSQAAGHTNEKLFF. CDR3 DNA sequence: TGCGCCAGCAGCCAAGCCGCAGGGCACACTAATGAAAAACTGTTTTTT.

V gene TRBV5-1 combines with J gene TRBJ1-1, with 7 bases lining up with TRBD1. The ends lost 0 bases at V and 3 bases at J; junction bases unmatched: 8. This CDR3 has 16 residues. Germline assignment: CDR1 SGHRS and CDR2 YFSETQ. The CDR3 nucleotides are TGCGCCAGCAGCTTGGCGCAGGGGGTGGGGGACACTGAAGCTTTCTTT. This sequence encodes CASSLAQGVGDTEAFF.

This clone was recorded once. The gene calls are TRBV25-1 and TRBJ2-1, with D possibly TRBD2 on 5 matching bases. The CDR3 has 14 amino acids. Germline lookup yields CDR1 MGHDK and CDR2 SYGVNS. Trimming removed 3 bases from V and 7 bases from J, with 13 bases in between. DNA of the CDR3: TGTGCCAGCAGTGAGCGAGTCACGGGGAATGAGCAGTTCTTC. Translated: CASSERVTGNEQFF.

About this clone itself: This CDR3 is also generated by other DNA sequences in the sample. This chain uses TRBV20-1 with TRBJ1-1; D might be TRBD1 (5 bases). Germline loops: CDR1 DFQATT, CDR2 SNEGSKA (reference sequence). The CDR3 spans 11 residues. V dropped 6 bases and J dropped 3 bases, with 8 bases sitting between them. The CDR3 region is CSARDYTEAFF. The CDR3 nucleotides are TGCAGTGCCAGGGACTACACTGAAGCTTTCTTT.